This T cell receptor beta chain was sequenced during a study of T cell clonotyping in hematopoietic cell transplantation (dated by TCRdb to about 2021). Broadly, across the study: Pretransplant samples from recipients were collected after cytoreduction. A total of fewer than 150 blood samples were gathered in the study from roughly 37 consecutive transplant recipients along with their related donors. Patients were recruited between September 2015 and 2017 and followed until September 2020 or death. What the research found in general, with its limitations: The sample size was limited and the cells went unsorted, which meant the CD4 and CD8 repertoire contributions could not be told apart. Broader posttransplant TCR repertoire diversity was predicted by donor and pretransplant recipient Inverse Simpson Index values. Recipient TCR diversity fell after transplant, with pathologically expanded clonotypes rising progressively from day 30 to day 180. Overlap with donor repertoires was found for only a small fraction of recipient repertoires, with over 95% found to appear de novo at the given depth.

The immunoSEQ assay, a bias-controlled multiplex PCR with V- and J-specific primers, was used to amplify TCR beta CDR3 regions from genomic DNA. In a second PCR step, the CDR3 amplicons were tagged with a proprietary barcode plus Illumina adapter sequences. An Illumina MiSeq instrument was used for sequencing of the CDR3 libraries. Per the original workflow: Export and quality control were done with immunoSEQ Analyzer 3.0, while downstream analyses used R Bioconductor and Immunarch. Repertoire metrics were calculated using only productive rearrangements within the normalized downsampled data set. In the normalized cohort, clonotypes with more than 5 templates were defined as pathologically expanded. The Inverse Simpson Index served as the measure of repertoire diversity. To capture all clonotypes, CMV-specificity analyses were performed on the non-normalized data set. TCRdb took this table from immuneACCESS and kept in-frame rearrangements with V and J called. Such tables lack part of the clones; where checked against another copy, unresolved V genes explain under half of the gap, and the rest is unexplained. V, J and clone size are taken as reported in that table, and D and trimming were inferred from the DNA itself. The sample table holds 35,000 to 45,000 clones, of which 85% to 95% were seen once. The ten largest make up around 1.5% of the sample.

This clone appeared a single time. Its antigen is currently not known. Base qualities are not recorded, but no much larger clone differs from it by a single base. Per the publication, the time point label means: recipient sample about 28 days before transplant, after cytoreduction. Blood from recipients was drawn about 28 days before transplant and again at days 30, 100 and 180 after transplant. Nuclei Lysis Solution was used to extract genomic DNA from fresh or cryopreserved unfractionated peripheral blood mononuclear cells. The germline V gene encodes CDR1 MNHNS and CDR2 SASEGT. The CDR3 covers 15 residues, taking in both the cysteine and the phenylalanine. Only the CDR3 part of the read is kept: 45 bases, read in frame from the first base. The junction shows trimming of 5 bases on V and 5 bases on J, and the gene matches do not reach 8 bases of it.

The receptor comes from a man aged 40-49 years with chronic myeloid leukemia. Some clones in this sample may be carry-over from other donors' samples. The sample in question was peripheral blood mononuclear cells, obtained before stem cell transplant. Recombination linked TRBV6-1 to TRBJ2-3; 9 junctional bases match TRBD2. The base sequence is TGTGCCAGCAGTATACTAGCGGGTTCGGGAGATACGCAGTATTTT. Translated, it reads CASSILAGSGDTQYF.